These 9 T cell receptor beta chains share one sample of origin, sequenced in a study of beta chain features in type 1 diabetes (dated by TCRdb to 2016 to 2019). These receptors have no known antigen. General study outcomes and caveats: A moderate but significant shortening of TCRB CDR3 length was observed in type 1 diabetes patients in all four CD4+ subsets.

Library preparation was by the immunoSEQ multiplex PCR assay. The High Capacity cDNA Reverse Transcription Kit was used to reverse transcribe all of the isolated RNA, meaning that expressed TCRB transcripts were what got sequenced. TCRdb limited this immuneACCESS table to in-frame rearrangements with V and J called. A share of clones is missing; checked studies link under half to unresolved V genes, and the rest is unexplained. Counted in this sample were over 200,000 clones; approximately 10% of them appeared once. Approximately 0.015% of the sample lies in the top ten. Sequencing was performed on naive CD4+ T cells from blood. The cell subset or site tag for this specimen amounts to: true naive CD4+ T cells. These receptors were collected from a man under 40 with type 1 diabetes.

This clone occurred a few times. The chain is built from TRBV5-4 and TRBJ2-1, with D hard to call. Germline assignment: CDR1 SGHNT and CDR2 YYREEE (reference sequence). The CDR3 sequence is 15 residues long. V lost 1 base, J lost 0 bases, and 8 bases lay in between. CDR3 sequence reads: CASSLMASSYNEQFF. The DNA for the CDR3 is TGTGCCAGCAGCTTGATGGCAAGCTCCTACAATGAGCAGTTCTTC.

There are a few counts of this clone. The chain uses TRBV9 and TRBJ1-5; 7 nucleotides match TRBD1. The CDR3 runs 15 residues. J gave up 6 bases and V 4 bases, and 10 bases lay outside the gene matches. The germline CDR1 and CDR2 sequences are SGDLS and YYNGEE. The CDR3 DNA is TGTGCCAGCAGCCCGGAAGGGGGCTCGGGTCAGCCCCAGCATTTT. It translates to CASSPEGGSGQPQHF.

The CDR3 reads CARTTGRGTLDNEQFF. As DNA, the CDR3 is TGTGCCAGAACGACGGGGAGGGGAACGTTGGACAATGAGCAGTTCTTC. J is TRBJ2-1 and V is TRBV21-1; the DNA was not compared with TRBD2, the D call given in the table. TRBV21-1 is assigned pseudogene status. This CDR3 has 16 residues.

This clone occurred a few times. The chain is built from TRBV5-1 and TRBJ2-3; D is possibly TRBD1 (6 bases). CDR1 SGHRS and CDR2 YFSETQ come from the germline V gene. The CDR3 is 15 amino acids. V lost 3 bases to trimming and J lost 3 bases, with 14 bases between them. The CDR3 here is CASSSTGFGTDTQYF. For the CDR3, the DNA is TGCGCCAGCAGCTCCACAGGGTTCGGAACAGATACGCAGTATTTT.

The sample holds a few counts of this clone. DNA of the CDR3: TGTGCCAGCAGCAAAGACGTCGAGGGAAATGAGCAGTTCTTC. As protein: CASSKDVEGNEQFF. The J gene is TRBJ2-1, the V gene TRBV21-1; the DNA was not used to check the table's D call, TRBD2. TRBV21-1 is reported as a pseudogene. This CDR3 is built from 14 residues.

The chain employs TRBV4-2 and TRBJ2-3, with TRBD2 as a possible D gene (6 bases). The V end lost 2 bases, the J end lost 3 bases, and 18 bases lay between the germline ends. Per germline, CDR1 LGHNA and CDR2 YNFKEQ. This CDR3 region has 17 residues. CDR3 in DNA: TGTGCCAGCAGCCAACCCACTAGACTAGTAAGAACAGATACGCAGTATTTT. Translated: CASSQPTRLVRTDTQYF.

The gene calls are TRBV15 and TRBJ1-4; D uncertain. Trimming took 0 bases from V and 6 from J, leaving 8 bases between them. This CDR3 has 14 residues. The germline CDR1 and CDR2 sequences are LNHNV and YYDKDF (reference sequence). The CDR3 DNA reads TGTGCCACCAGCAGAGACCGAGGTTATGAAAAACTGTTTTTT. This translates into CATSRDRGYEKLFF.

V usage is TRBV6-5 and J usage is TRBJ2-7; D possibly corresponds to TRBD1 (5 bases). Between the trimmed V and J ends, which lost 6 bases and 2 bases, there was a span of 14 bases. This CDR3 contains 14 residues. Germline V gene data show CDR1 as MNHEY and CDR2 as SVGAGI. CDR3 in DNA: TGTGCCAGCAGGAGGACACGGTCTGCCTACGAGCAGTACTTC. It encodes CASRRTRSAYEQYF.

The rearrangement links TRBV5-1 to TRBJ1-5; TRBD1 matches 10 bases. J lost 5 bases, V lost 4 bases, and 6 bases had no gene match. This CDR3 is 15 amino acids long. Per the germline V gene, CDR1 is SGHRS and CDR2 is YFSETQ. The chain's CDR3 is CASSPGTGEDQPQHF. Written as DNA, the CDR3 is TGCGCCAGCAGCCCGGGGACAGGGGAAGATCAGCCCCAGCATTTT.